These 19 T cell receptor beta chains came from one sample sequenced in a study of blood T cell repertoires in COVID-19. Generated by immunoSEQ multiplex PCR, the TCRdb table keeps only in-frame clones and is missing some. Here the sample spans about 100,000 clones, approximately 89% being singletons. The sample taken for sequencing was peripheral blood. These receptors were obtained from a man aged 45-65 years with active or convalescent COVID-19.

This chain uses TRBV7-9 with TRBJ2-7, with 8 bases fitting TRBD1. V lost 5 bases and J lost 6; bases outside the gene matches: 9. CDR1 and CDR2 from the germline V gene are SEHNR and FQNEAQ (reference sequence). This CDR3 has 14 amino acids. The CDR3 bases are TGTGCCAGCAGCAGCTGGTCGGGGACAGGCGAGCAGTACTTC. This encodes CASSSWSGTGEQYF.

The chain uses TRBV28 and TRBJ1-6; D gene uncertain. Germline CDR1 MDHEN, CDR2 SYDVKM. With 6 bases removed from V and 3 bases from J, the gap between germline ends came to 15 bases. There are 16 residues in the CDR3. The CDR3 reads CASSPPQDGYNSPLHF. The CDR3 DNA reads as TGTGCCAGCAGCCCTCCCCAGGATGGCTATAATTCACCCCTCCACTTT. Full variable domain (rest looked up from reference TRBV28 and TRBJ1-6): DVKVTQSSRYLVKRTGEKVFLECVQDMDHENMFWYRQDPGLGLRLIYFSYDVKMKEKGDIPEGYSVSREKKERFSLILESASTNQTSMYLCASSPPQDGYNSPLHFGNGTRLTVT.

The chain uses TRBV7-2 and TRBJ2-1; 12 bases match TRBD2. The trim removed 6 bases at V and 4 bases at J, leaving 4 bases unmatched. The germline CDR1 and CDR2 sequences are SGHTA and FQGNSA. This CDR3 is built from 15 residues. The CDR3 nucleotides read TGTGCCAGCAGAACCGGGACTAGCGGGTACAATGAGCAGTTCTTC. This encodes CASRTGTSGYNEQFF.

This chain joins TRBV9 and TRBJ1-2; 8 nucleotides align to TRBD1. This CDR3 is built from 15 residues. The V gene's germline CDR1 is SGDLS and CDR2 YYNGEE. J lost 5 bases, V lost 0 bases, and 6 bases had no gene match. The CDR3 nucleotides read TGTGCCAGCAGCGTAGAACCGACAGGGGAATATGGCTACACCTTC. It yields the protein CASSVEPTGEYGYTF.

V and J are TRBV5-1 and TRBJ2-2; tentative D call: TRBD1 (6 bases). Between the trimmed V and J ends, which lost 4 bases and 7 bases, there was a span of 14 bases. The length of the CDR3 is 14 residues. Germline CDR1 is SGHRS and CDR2 is YFSETQ. In DNA, the CDR3 is TGCGCCAGCAGCCGCAGGGGATCGAGCGGGGAGCTGTTTTTT. It translates to CASSRRGSSGELFF.

CDR3 sequence reads: CASSLEAVTEAFF. CDR3 in DNA: TGTGCCAGCAGCCTGGAGGCGGTCACTGAAGCTTTCTTT. V gene TRBV6-2 or TRBV6-3 combines with J gene TRBJ1-1; the D is unclear. CDR3 length: 13 amino acids. The ends were cut back, 6 bases at V and 4 bases at J, with 12 bases in the middle. CDR1 is MNHEY, CDR2 SVGEGT, per germline.

The genes are TRBV27 and TRBJ2-5, with TRBD1 identical over 12 bases. CDR1 is MNHEY and CDR2 is SMNVEV in the germline V gene (reference sequence). With 3 bases clipped from V and 9 bases from J, the junction kept 8 bases outside the gene matches. The CDR3 is 15 amino acids. CDR3 bases: TGTGCCAGCAGTTTTTCTCCGGGACAGGGGGCGCCCCAGTACTTC. It specifies CASSFSPGQGAPQYF.

The rearrangement joins TRBV18 to TRBJ2-3; 13 bases map to TRBD2. With V trimmed by 2 bases and J by 1 base, 3 bases remained unmatched. This CDR3 contains 17 residues. Germline values: CDR1 KGHSH, CDR2 LQKENI. The CDR3 loop reads CASSPNGLAGGTDTQYF. The DNA of the CDR3 is TGTGCCAGCTCACCAAATGGACTAGCGGGAGGCACAGATACGCAGTATTTT.

The V and J genes are TRBV13 and TRBJ2-7, with TRBD2 identical over 14 bases. Unmatched junction bases numbered 20, after V lost 2 bases and J lost 2 bases. This CDR3 has 22 amino acids. Germline CDR1 is PRHDT and CDR2 is FYEKMQ (reference sequence). The CDR3 DNA follows: TGTGCCAGCAGCTTAAGGGGAGAGGGACTAGCGGGAGTCAACGGCAATGCCTACGAGCAGTACTTC. Translated: CASSLRGEGLAGVNGNAYEQYF.

The J gene is TRBJ1-2, the V gene TRBV5-4; D unresolved. CDR1 and CDR2 (germline): SGHNT, YYREEE (reference sequence). Between the trimmed V and J ends, which lost 2 bases and 4 bases, there was a span of 12 bases. This CDR3 is 14 amino acids long. CDR3 coding DNA: TGTGCCAGCAGCTTAACGGCGGAGGGCTATGGCTACACCTTC. This translates into CASSLTAEGYGYTF.

This sequence joins TRBV5-4 and TRBJ2-7; 14 positions agree with TRBD2. The ends lost 0 bases at V and 2 bases at J; junction bases unmatched: 1. This CDR3 is built from 16 residues. Germline V gene sequence: CDR1 SGHNT, CDR2 YYREEE (reference sequence). Here the CDR3 DNA reads TGTGCCAGCAGCTTGGGACTAGCGGGAGGGCCCTACGAGCAGTACTTC. Residues: CASSLGLAGGPYEQYF.

The J gene is TRBJ2-7, the V gene TRBV7-2, with D possibly TRBD2 on 7 matching bases. Looked up from germline, CDR1 is SGHTA and CDR2 is FQGNSA. The V and J ends lost 0 bases and 0 bases respectively, with 9 bases between them. The CDR3 spans 15 residues. The CDR3 here is CASSLAGGGSYEQYF. The CDR3 DNA is TGTGCCAGCAGCTTAGCAGGGGGGGGCTCCTACGAGCAGTACTTC.

The gene calls are TRBV24-1 and TRBJ2-3; D may be TRBD1 (6 bases). CDR1 and CDR2 from the germline V gene are KGHDR and SFDVKD. V gave up 0 bases and J gave up 6 bases, with 15 bases separating them. The CDR3 is 16 amino acids. The CDR3 spells CATSDLGQNQRDTQYF. The CDR3, as DNA: TGTGCCACCAGTGATTTGGGACAGAACCAGCGGGATACGCAGTATTTT.

The chain combines TRBV29-1 with TRBJ1-3; 9 bases agree with TRBD1. CDR1 is SQVTM, CDR2 ANQGSEA, per germline. This CDR3 has 13 amino acids. With 5 bases clipped from V and 4 bases from J, the junction kept 3 bases outside the gene matches. CDR3 nucleotide sequence: TGCAGCGTTACAGGGGGCGGCGGAAACACCATATATTTT. Translated, it gives CSVTGGGGNTIYF.

This rearrangement joins TRBV5-4 to TRBJ1-2, with TRBD1 matching over 7 bases. Germline V gives CDR1 SGHNT, CDR2 YYREEE (reference sequence). The CDR3 spans 15 residues. The J segment lost 4 bases and the V segment lost 0 bases, leaving 6 bases of the junction unmatched. CDR3 region: CASSLAGGGFYGYTF. The CDR3, as DNA: TGTGCCAGCAGCTTGGCAGGAGGGGGCTTCTATGGCTACACCTTC.

The rearrangement uses TRBV24-1 and TRBJ1-5, with D hard to call. Germline V gives CDR1 KGHDR, CDR2 SFDVKD. Trimming stripped 3 bases from V and 2 bases from J, with 7 bases between. This CDR3 has 14 residues. The CDR3 loop reads CATSDAGGNQPQHF. The DNA of the CDR3 is TGTGCCACCAGTGATGCGGGTGGCAATCAGCCCCAGCATTTT.

The J gene is TRBJ2-4, the V gene TRBV18; a weak D match, TRBD2 (5 bases). The germline gives CDR1 KGHSH, CDR2 LQKENI. The CDR3 runs 14 residues. The V end was cut by 2 bases, the J end by 6 bases, with 11 bases between. The CDR3 region has the DNA TGTGCCAGCTCACCATATCGGGAACCAAACATTCAGTACTTC. As protein: CASSPYREPNIQYF.

This chain connects TRBV28 to TRBJ2-7; D gene unclear. This CDR3 is built from 14 residues. Germline CDR1 reads MDHEN; CDR2 reads SYDVKM. With 3 bases removed from V and 5 bases from J, the gap between germline ends came to 14 bases. In DNA, the CDR3 is TGTGCCAGCAGTTTCCTCTCGGTCTTCCACGAGCAGTACTTC. This gives the protein CASSFLSVFHEQYF.

The rearrangement links TRBV19 to TRBJ2-5; TRBD1 might be the D (6 bases). CDR1 and CDR2 from the germline V gene are LNHDA and SQIVND (reference sequence). The CDR3 extends over 18 amino acids. Trimming left V 7 bases short and J 1 base short, with 25 bases between. CDR3 protein: CASKGVDSHSTIQETQYF. CDR3 DNA sequence: TGTGCCAGTAAAGGGGTGGACAGTCACTCCACCATCCAAGAGACCCAGTACTTC.